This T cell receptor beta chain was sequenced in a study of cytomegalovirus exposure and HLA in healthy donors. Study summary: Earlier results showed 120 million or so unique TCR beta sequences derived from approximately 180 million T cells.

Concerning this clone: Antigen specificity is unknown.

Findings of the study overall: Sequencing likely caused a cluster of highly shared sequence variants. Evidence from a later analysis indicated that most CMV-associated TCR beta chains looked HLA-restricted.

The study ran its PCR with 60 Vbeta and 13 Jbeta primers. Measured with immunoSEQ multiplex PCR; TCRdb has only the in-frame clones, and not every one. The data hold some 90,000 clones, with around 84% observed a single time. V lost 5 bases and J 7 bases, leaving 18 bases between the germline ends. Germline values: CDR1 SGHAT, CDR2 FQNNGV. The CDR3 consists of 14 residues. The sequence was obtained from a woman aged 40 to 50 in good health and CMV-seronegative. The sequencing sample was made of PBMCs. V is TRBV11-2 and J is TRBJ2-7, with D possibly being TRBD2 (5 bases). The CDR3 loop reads CASSTRTGIREQYF. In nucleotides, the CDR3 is TGTGCCAGCAGCACTAGGACGGGGATTCGAGAGCAGTACTTC.